These 23 T cell receptor beta chains share one sample of origin, sequenced in a study of molecular identifiers for immune sequencing clone quantification. TCRdb re-called the PCR reads through MiXCR, storing one row per CDR3 protein. The repertoire consists of about 640,000 distinct CDR3 sequences, with about 20% occurring once and the leading ten covering 0.75% to 0.95%. Sequencing was carried out using naive CD8+ T cells from blood, with Jurkat cell RNA spiked in. Subset in this sample: FACS-sorted CD8+CD4-CCR7+CD45RA+ naive T cells. The origin of the receptors is a human donor in good health. Some libraries in this study had Jurkat cell RNA spiked in.

The sample holds one count of this clonotype. One base away lies a much larger clone, so this may be a sequencing read error. The chain has TRBV6-1 and TRBJ2-1; weak D call: TRBD2 (6 bases). In germline, CDR1 is MNHNS, CDR2 SASEGT. The V gene lost 4 bases and the J gene lost 1 base, with 17 bases spanning the gap. This CDR3 has 17 amino acids. CDR3 region: CASSALTVAGSYNEQFF. The DNA of the CDR3 is TGTGCCAGCAGTGCCCTTACAGTGGCGGGATCCTACAATGAGCAGTTCTTC.

This clonotype was detected once. A single base separates this from a much larger clone, so it may be a read error. The V gene is TRBV7-3, the J gene TRBJ2-3, with unresolved D. The CDR3 has 17 residues. Trimming pared 6 bases from V and 6 bases from J, leaving 25 bases between. Germline V lookup: CDR1 SGHTA, CDR2 FQGTGA. The CDR3 spells CASSKYGLGTNADTQYF. CDR3 nucleotide sequence: TGTGCCAGCAGTAAATACGGCCTGGGCACAAACGCGGATACGCAGTATTTT.

In regard to this clonotype: This may stem from a read error, because a much larger clone lies one nucleotide away. This rearrangement joins TRBV20-1 to TRBJ2-7, with D possibly matching TRBD2 (5 bases). The CDR3 spans 13 residues. Germline V lookup: CDR1 DFQATT, CDR2 SNEGSKA (reference sequence). The DNA for the CDR3 is TGCAGTGCTAGAGCAGGACTTCACTACGAGCAGCACTTC. Residues: CSARAGLHYEQHF.

This clonotype was counted a few times. The V and J genes are TRBV7-6 and TRBJ2-7; 8 nucleotides agree with TRBD1. V shed 1 base and J 5 bases; nucleotides not matched to a gene: 4. The V gene's germline CDR1 is SGHVS and CDR2 FNYEAQ. This CDR3 contains 14 residues. The CDR3 is CASSLGQGSHEQYF. The CDR3 DNA is TGTGCCAGCAGCTTAGGACAGGGGAGCCACGAGCAGTACTTC. Full variable domain (missing parts from reference TRBV7-6 and TRBJ2-7): GAGVSQSPRYKVTKRGQDVALRCDPISGHVSLYWYRQALGQGPEFLTYFNYEAQQDKSGLPNDRFSAERPEGSISTLTIQRTEQRDSAMYRCASSLGQGSHEQYFGPGTRLTVT.

This clonotype was counted at least ten times. The chain links TRBV9 to TRBJ2-3; 9 bases align to TRBD1. From germline, CDR1 is SGDLS and CDR2 YYNGEE. V trimming: 5 bases; J trimming: 5 bases; junction bases outside the gene matches: 9. The CDR3 sequence is 15 residues long. Written as DNA, the CDR3 is TGTGCCAGCAGTCTACAGGGGGCGATGGGAGATACGCAGTATTTT. It translates to CASSLQGAMGDTQYF.

This clonotype has a count of ten or more. V usage is TRBV20-1 and J usage is TRBJ2-3, with D possibly matching TRBD2 (5 bases). This CDR3 region has 13 residues. The germline V gene encodes CDR1 DFQATT and CDR2 SNEGSKA (reference sequence). Trimming shortened V by 4 bases and J by 3 bases, and 11 bases separated the two germline ends. The CDR3 region has the DNA TGCAGTGCTAACCTAGCATCAACAGATACGCAGTATTTT. It translates to CSANLASTDTQYF.

In this sample, this clonotype turned up many times. The rearrangement uses TRBV5-4 and TRBJ1-1, with 7 bases identical to TRBD1. This CDR3 comprises 14 residues. CDR1 and CDR2 (germline): SGHNT, YYREEE (reference sequence). Trimming cost V 2 bases and J 1 base; bases outside gene matches: 2. This chain's CDR3 is CASSFNRGNTEAFF. DNA for the CDR3: TGTGCCAGCAGCTTTAACAGGGGGAACACTGAAGCTTTCTTT.

This clonotype has at least ten counts. The gene calls are TRBV6-5 and TRBJ2-1; the D gene is possibly TRBD1 (5 bases). This CDR3 spans 14 amino acids. V lost 3 bases, J lost 3 bases, and 9 bases lay in between. Germline values: CDR1 MNHEY, CDR2 SVGAGI. The chain's CDR3 is CASSYEDNYNEQFF. CDR3 nucleotides: TGTGCCAGCAGTTATGAGGACAACTACAATGAGCAGTTCTTC.

This clonotype showed up many times. The J gene is TRBJ2-2, the V gene TRBV5-4; D remains ambiguous. V was pared by 5 bases and J by 6 bases, with 5 bases between. The CDR3 extends over 11 amino acids. Germline assignment: CDR1 SGHNT and CDR2 YYREEE (reference sequence). The CDR3 DNA follows: TGTGCCAGCAGTAAGGCCGGGGAGCTGTTTTTT. Its protein is CASSKAGELFF.

This clonotype was detected many times. CDR3 nucleotides: TGTGCCAGCAGTTACGGTTCGAGGTACACTGAAGCTTTCTTT. Translated: CASSYGSRYTEAFF. J is TRBJ1-1 and V is TRBV6-6, with D unresolved. The germline gives CDR1 MNHNY, CDR2 SVGAGI (reference sequence). The germline V and J ends were trimmed by 2 bases and 3 bases, with 10 bases remaining between them. This CDR3 has 14 residues.

As concerns this clonotype: This clone may be a read error of a much larger clone one base away. The chain combines TRBV6-6 with TRBJ2-3; 8 bases match TRBD2. This CDR3 is 18 amino acids long. The germline gives CDR1 MNHNY, CDR2 SVGAGI (reference sequence). In nucleotides, the CDR3 is TGTGCCAGCAGTTACTCGATTCTACGGGGGGGAGACACAGATACGCGGTATTTT. This sequence encodes CASSYSILRGGDTDTRYF.

A few counts support this clonotype. The V call is TRBV7-9, the J call TRBJ2-7, with unresolved D. This CDR3 is built from 13 residues. Deletions cut 2 bases from V and 3 bases from J, with 8 bases between. The V gene's germline CDR1 is SEHNR and CDR2 FQNEAQ (reference sequence). CDR3 nucleotide sequence: TGTGCCAGCAGCTTAACCGACGGCTACGAGCAGTACTTC. Translated, it gives CASSLTDGYEQYF.

This clonotype was seen ten or more times. The chain is built from TRBV19 and TRBJ1-1, with D unresolved. V lost 6 bases, J lost 2 bases, and 13 bases lay in between. The CDR3 has 14 amino acids. CDR1 is LNHDA, CDR2 SQIVND, per germline (reference sequence). CDR3: CASRTVEGNTEAFF. The CDR3 DNA reads TGTGCCAGTAGAACGGTCGAGGGTAACACTGAAGCTTTCTTT.

This clonotype was observed a few times. V usage is TRBV4-1 and J usage is TRBJ2-7; perhaps TRBD1 as D (6 bases). Germline CDR1 and CDR2: MGHRA and YSYEKL. The CDR3 contains 17 residues. Trimming left V 1 base short and J 3 bases short, with 19 bases between. In DNA, the CDR3 is TGCGCCAGCAGCCAAGGTTCCGGGACAATGGATCGCTACGAGCAGTACTTC. This gives the protein CASSQGSGTMDRYEQYF.

This clonotype was counted at least ten times. This sequence joins TRBV4-1 and TRBJ2-2, with 14 bases aligning to TRBD2. The CDR3 runs 18 residues. The germline CDR1 and CDR2 sequences are MGHRA and YSYEKL. V shed 2 bases, J shed 6 bases, and the junction held 8 bases outside the gene matches. In DNA, the CDR3 is TGCGCCAGCAGCCAACTAAGACTAGCGGGGGGGCCTGCCGGGGAGCTGTTTTTT. Amino acid sequence: CASSQLRLAGGPAGELFF.

A word on this clonotype: In this CDR3 the conserved last residue, phenylalanine or tryptophan, is missing, so a read error is likely. The chain has TRBV25-1 and TRBJ2-3; D is uncertain. In germline, CDR1 is MGHDK, CDR2 SYGVNS. The V and J ends lost 3 bases and 0 bases respectively, with 10 bases between them. The CDR3 loop spans 15 amino acids. CDR3 residues: CASSDVRASTDTQYS. CDR3 coding DNA: TGTGCCAGCAGTGATGTACGGGCAAGCACAGATACGCAGTATTCT.

Comments on this clonotype: A much larger clone lies one base from this, so it may be a read error. The chain recombines TRBV19 with TRBJ2-3; 7 nucleotides agree with TRBD1. Germline V CDR1 and CDR2: LNHDA, SQIVND (reference sequence). The CDR3 contains 15 residues. CDR3 nucleotide sequence: TGTGCCAGTACCCCCGGACAGGCCTTAGGAGATACGCGGTATTTT. It is translated as CASTPGQALGDTRYF.

This chain uses TRBV7-3 with TRBJ2-3, with D possibly being TRBD2 (6 bases). The CDR3 contains 15 residues. Germline V lookup: CDR1 SGHTA, CDR2 FQGTGA. Trimming stripped 5 bases from V and 6 bases from J, with 18 bases between. CDR3 nucleotide sequence: TGTGCCAGCAGCCCCGGCCGGGAGTGGACGGATACGCAGTATTTT. It translates to CASSPGREWTDTQYF. Combining the CDR3 with reference TRBV7-3 and TRBJ2-3 gives the whole variable domain GAGVSQTPSNKVTEKGKYVELRCDPISGHTALYWYRQSLGQGPEFLIYFQGTGAADDSGLPNDRFFAVRPEGSVSTLKIQRTERGDSAVYLCASSPGREWTDTQYFGPGTRLTVL.

This clonotype was detected once. The J gene is TRBJ2-3, the V gene TRBV11-2; D possibly uses TRBD1 or TRBD2 (5 bases each). The germline V gene encodes CDR1 SGHAT and CDR2 FQNNGV. This CDR3 has 15 residues. V dropped 2 bases and J dropped 4 bases, with 13 bases sitting between them. For the CDR3, the DNA is TGTGCCAGCAGCTTAATATTGGGGGTACCAGATACGCAGTATTTT. This encodes CASSLILGVPDTQYF.

The chain recombines TRBV6-5 with TRBJ2-7, with 12 bases fitting TRBD1. CDR1 MNHEY and CDR2 SVGAGI come from the germline V gene. J lost 3 bases, V lost 2 bases, and 2 bases had no gene match. The CDR3 runs 15 residues. CDR3 sequence reads: CASSYGTGGDYEQYF. The CDR3 coding sequence is TGTGCCAGCAGTTACGGGACAGGGGGCGACTACGAGCAGTACTTC.

Many counts were recorded for this clonotype. The V call is TRBV14, the J call TRBJ1-2, with no clear D. Per the germline V gene, CDR1 is SGHDN and CDR2 is FVKESK. The CDR3 has 15 amino acids. Trimming cost V 0 bases and J 4 bases, with 12 bases left between them. Here the CDR3 DNA reads TGTGCCAGCAGCCAAGAACCCCAGAGGAGCTATGGCTACACCTTC. Translating it yields CASSQEPQRSYGYTF.

This clonotype was observed at least ten times. The CDR3 reads CAWSERGIHEQYF. CDR3 bases: TGTGCCTGGAGTGAAAGAGGGATCCACGAGCAGTACTTC. The rearrangement links TRBV30 to TRBJ2-7, with D perhaps TRBD2 (5 bases). CDR1 and CDR2 (germline): GTSNPN, SVGIG (reference sequence). This CDR3 spans 13 amino acids. The V gene lost 1 base and the J gene lost 5 bases, with 12 bases spanning the gap.

Regarding this clonotype: This may be a read error, as it is one base from a much larger clone. The V gene is TRBV9, the J gene TRBJ2-7; a weak D match, TRBD2 (6 bases). CDR3 length: 14 residues. Germline V CDR1 and CDR2: SGDLS, YYNGEE. The CDR3 reads CASSAGSPSYGQYF. CDR3 DNA: TGTGCCAGCAGTGCCGGGAGTCCTTCCTACGGGCAGTACTTC.